Sequencing of this TCR beta chain was carried out in a study of T cell responses to AZD1222 COVID-19 vaccine. Findings and caveats of the study: The study identified only five or six AZD1222 recipients as seropositive at baseline. Clonal diversity may have been underestimated in mostly white British donors. Targets within unmutated variant regions were reportedly found for nearly half of spike-specific TCRs.

Profiling relied on immunoSEQ multiplex PCR, and the TCRdb table lists in-frame clones only, not all of them. The table includes approximately 140,000 clones, 80% to 95% detected once. Analyses pooled second doses at about 4 or about 12 weeks. Germline values: CDR1 SGHVS, CDR2 FNYEAQ. The CDR3 has 17 amino acids. Unmatched junction bases numbered 9, after V lost 5 bases and J lost 8 bases. Concerning this clone itself: Antigen unknown.

The sequence was obtained from an adult who received the AZD1222 COVID-19 vaccine. The source was peripheral blood, collected 28 days after the second AZD1222 dose. The chain employs TRBV7-6 and TRBJ2-1; 16 bases map to TRBD2. The CDR3 DNA reads TGTGCCAGCAGCCCAAGGGGACTAGCGGGAGGGCGATATGAGCAGTTCTTC. Protein sequence: CASSPRGLAGGRYEQFF. The full variable domain, rest sourced from reference TRBV7-6 and TRBJ2-1, is GAGVSQSPRYKVTKRGQDVALRCDPISGHVSLYWYRQALGQGPEFLTYFNYEAQQDKSGLPNDRFSAERPEGSISTLTIQRTEQRDSAMYRCASSPRGLAGGRYEQFFGPGTRLTVL.